What follows describes a single TCR beta chain. V was pared by 4 bases and J by 4 bases, with 3 bases of the junction left unmatched. The CDR3 is 13 residues long. The germline gives CDR1 SQVTM, CDR2 ANQGSEA. The source material, RNA transcripts, was used to amplify TCR beta CDR3 regions. When the TCR CDR3 underwent first-round RT-PCR, the HTBI primer set was used. Via MiXCR, TCRdb re-called the multiplex PCR reads, giving one row per CDR3 protein. The top ten clones hold roughly 7.3% of a sample with a few hundred thousand distinct CDR3 sequences, roughly 14% of them seen once. The data were taken from a study of T cells in Graves' hyperthyroidism and ophthalmopathy. Whole-study context: Pretreatment peripheral blood was obtained at initial diagnosis.

Patients aged 18 to 65 with hyperthyroidism were newly diagnosed, with duration under 2 months. The diagnostic basis comprised clinical symptoms, serum thyroxine and TRAb, thyroid ultrasound and orbital computed tomography. Fresh peripheral blood, roughly 10 ml of it, supplied the PBMCs. The TCR sequence derives from a woman in her 30s with Graves' hyperthyroidism. The sequenced sample was blood. The chain links TRBV29-1 to TRBJ1-2, with 10 bases lining up with TRBD1. In DNA form, the CDR3 reads TGCAGCGTTGGGACAGGGGGTATCTATGGCTACACCTTC. Amino acid sequence: CSVGTGGIYGYTF.